This entry describes one TCR beta chain. Its antigen is not identified. This sample is part of a study of shared clonotypes between healthy human individuals. The donors were all Caucasian adults (living in Nashville, Tennessee). Study-wide results and caveats: Generally, naive subsets came out with larger estimated richness than memory subsets. About 5% of naive CD4 clonotypes were shared across a handful of donors.

The CDR3 is made up of 15 amino acids. CDR1 is SNHLY, CDR2 FYNNEI, per germline. V gave up 5 bases and J gave up 4 bases, with 15 bases separating them. TCRdb keeps only in-frame clones here, not all; method: immunoSEQ multiplex PCR. The data show about 1.1 million clones, 75% to 85% seen once. This clonotype was sampled from a man aged 18 to 30 in good health. Some clones in this sample may be carry-over from other donors' samples. Sample: memory CD4+ T cells from PBMCs. Indicated subset: CD45RA-negative fraction. This chain links TRBV2 with TRBJ1-5, with D perhaps matching TRBD1 (5 bases). In nucleotides, the CDR3 is TGTGCCAGCAGTCGGGACTTGGGGGAGAATCAGCCCCAGCATTTT. Its protein product is CASSRDLGENQPQHF.